This TCR beta chain stems from a study of blood T cell repertoires in COVID-19. Assay used: immunoSEQ multiplex PCR; TCRdb lists only in-frame clones, some missing. Seen here are approximately 300,000 clones, roughly 90% observed once, and the top ten hold around 3.9%. The CDR3 covers 14 residues. The germline V and J ends were trimmed by 7 bases and 2 bases, with 14 bases remaining between them. CDR1 is SNHLY, CDR2 FYNNEI, per germline. The cohort comprised adults aged 18 to 89 years residing in 24 US areas. Participant-given clinical history determined each cohort assignment. It was within 2 weeks before study entry that exposed participants met a COVID-19 case. This clone came up a few times.

The chain uses TRBV2 and TRBJ1-2; D might be TRBD1 (6 bases). The sample comprised PBMCs or T cells enriched from blood (not recorded which). This TCR came from a woman aged 30 to 39 who had been exposed to COVID-19. The CDR3 loop is CASNRDNTNYGYTF. The CDR3 region has the DNA TGTGCCAGCAACCGGGACAATACGAACTATGGCTACACCTTC.